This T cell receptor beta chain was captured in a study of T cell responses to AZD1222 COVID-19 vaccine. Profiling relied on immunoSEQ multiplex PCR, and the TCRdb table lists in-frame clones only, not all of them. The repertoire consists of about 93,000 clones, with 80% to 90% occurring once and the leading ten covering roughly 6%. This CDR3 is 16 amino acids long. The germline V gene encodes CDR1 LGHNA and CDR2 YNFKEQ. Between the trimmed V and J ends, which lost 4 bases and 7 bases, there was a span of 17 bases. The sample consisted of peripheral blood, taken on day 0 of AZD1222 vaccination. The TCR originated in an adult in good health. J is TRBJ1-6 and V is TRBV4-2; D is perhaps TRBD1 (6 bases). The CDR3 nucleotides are TGTGCCAGCAGCCGAGGGGGGGCCGTGGTCAATTCACCCCTCCACTTT. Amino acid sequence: CASSRGGAVVNSPLHF.